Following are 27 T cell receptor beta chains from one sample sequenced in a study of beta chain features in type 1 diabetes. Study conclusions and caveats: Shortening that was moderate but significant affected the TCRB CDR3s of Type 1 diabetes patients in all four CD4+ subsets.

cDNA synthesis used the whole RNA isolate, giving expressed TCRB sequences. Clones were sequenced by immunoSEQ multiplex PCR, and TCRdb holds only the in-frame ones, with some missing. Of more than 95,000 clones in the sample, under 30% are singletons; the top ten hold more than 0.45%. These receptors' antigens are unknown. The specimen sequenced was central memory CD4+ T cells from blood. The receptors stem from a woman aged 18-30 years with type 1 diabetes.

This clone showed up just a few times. In DNA form, the CDR3 reads TGTGCCACCAGCACTCCCGGGACTAGCGGACATATCGCCAAAAACATTCAGTACTTC. This codes for CATSTPGTSGHIAKNIQYF. The rearrangement uses TRBV15 and TRBJ2-4; the match to TRBD2 covers 11 bases. Looked up from germline, CDR1 is LNHNV and CDR2 is YYDKDF (reference sequence). This CDR3 is built from 19 residues. J was trimmed by 1 base and V by 4 bases; bases with no gene match: 12.

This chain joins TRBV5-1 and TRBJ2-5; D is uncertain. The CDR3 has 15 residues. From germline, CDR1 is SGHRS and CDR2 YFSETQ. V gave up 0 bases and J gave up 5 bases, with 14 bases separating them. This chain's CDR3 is CASSLGSKTGETQYF. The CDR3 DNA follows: TGCGCCAGCAGCTTGGGTAGCAAAACCGGGGAGACCCAGTACTTC.

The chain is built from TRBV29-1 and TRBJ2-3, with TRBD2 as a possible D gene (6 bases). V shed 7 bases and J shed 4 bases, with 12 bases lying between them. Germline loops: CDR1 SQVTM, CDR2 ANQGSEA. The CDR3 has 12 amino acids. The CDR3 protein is CSGRTGADTQYF. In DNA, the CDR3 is TGCAGCGGCAGGACGGGGGCAGATACGCAGTATTTT.

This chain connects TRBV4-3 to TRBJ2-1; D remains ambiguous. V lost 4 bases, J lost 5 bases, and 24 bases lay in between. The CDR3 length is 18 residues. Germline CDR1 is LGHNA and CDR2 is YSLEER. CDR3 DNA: TGCGCCAGCAGCCCTATGCGGAGTTTAGCTTATAACGACAATGAGCAGTTCTTC. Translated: CASSPMRSLAYNDNEQFF.

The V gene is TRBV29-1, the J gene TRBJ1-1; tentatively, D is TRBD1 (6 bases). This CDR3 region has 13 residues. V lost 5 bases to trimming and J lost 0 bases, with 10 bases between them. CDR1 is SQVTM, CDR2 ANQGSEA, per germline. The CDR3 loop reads CSVWSGVNTEAFF. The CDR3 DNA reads TGCAGCGTTTGGTCAGGGGTGAACACTGAAGCTTTCTTT.

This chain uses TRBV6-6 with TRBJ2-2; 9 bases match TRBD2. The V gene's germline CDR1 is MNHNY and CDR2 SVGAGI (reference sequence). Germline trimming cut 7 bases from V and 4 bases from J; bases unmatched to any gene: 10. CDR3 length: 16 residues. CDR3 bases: TGTGCCAGCACCCCCACCGGGACTAGCCCCACCGGGGAGCTGTTTTTT. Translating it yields CASTPTGTSPTGELFF.

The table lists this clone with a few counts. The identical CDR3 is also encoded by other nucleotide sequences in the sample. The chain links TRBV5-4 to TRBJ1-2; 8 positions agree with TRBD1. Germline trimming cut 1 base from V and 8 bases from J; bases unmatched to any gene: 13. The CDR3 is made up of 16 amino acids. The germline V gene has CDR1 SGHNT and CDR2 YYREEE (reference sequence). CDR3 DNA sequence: TGTGCCAGCAGCTTGTTAGGTCAGGGGGCAGGGGGAGGCTACACCTTC. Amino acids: CASSLLGQGAGGGYTF.

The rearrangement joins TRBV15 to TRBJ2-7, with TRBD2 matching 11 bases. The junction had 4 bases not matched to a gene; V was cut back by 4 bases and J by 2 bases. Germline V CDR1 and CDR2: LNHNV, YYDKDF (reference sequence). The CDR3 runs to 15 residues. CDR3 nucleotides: TGTGCCACCAGCAACCCGACTAGCGGGGCCTACGAGCAGTACTTC. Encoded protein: CATSNPTSGAYEQYF.

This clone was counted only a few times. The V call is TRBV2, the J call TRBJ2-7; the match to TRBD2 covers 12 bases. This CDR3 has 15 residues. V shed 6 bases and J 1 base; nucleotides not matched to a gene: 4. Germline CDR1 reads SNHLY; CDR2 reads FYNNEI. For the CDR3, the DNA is TGTGCCAGCAGAGGGGGACTAGCGGGTTCCTACGAGCAGTACTTC. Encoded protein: CASRGGLAGSYEQYF.

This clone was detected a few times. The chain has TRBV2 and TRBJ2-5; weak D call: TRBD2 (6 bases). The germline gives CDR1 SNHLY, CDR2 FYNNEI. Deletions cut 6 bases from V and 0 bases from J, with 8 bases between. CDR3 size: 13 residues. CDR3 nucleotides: TGTGCCAGCAGCGGGGACTACCAAGAGACCCAGTACTTC. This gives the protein CASSGDYQETQYF.

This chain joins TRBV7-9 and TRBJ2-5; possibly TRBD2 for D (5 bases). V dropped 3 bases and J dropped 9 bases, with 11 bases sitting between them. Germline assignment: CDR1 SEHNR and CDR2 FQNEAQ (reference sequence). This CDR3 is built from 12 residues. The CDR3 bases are TGTGCCAGCAGCTTTGCAGACGGGGCCCAGTACTTC. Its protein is CASSFADGAQYF.

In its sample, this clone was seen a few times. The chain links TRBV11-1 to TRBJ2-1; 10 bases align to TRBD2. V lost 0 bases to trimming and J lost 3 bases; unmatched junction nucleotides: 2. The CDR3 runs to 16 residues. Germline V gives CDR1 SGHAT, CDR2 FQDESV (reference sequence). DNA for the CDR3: TGTGCCAGCAGCTTAGCTCTAGCGGGGGACTACAATGAGCAGTTCTTC. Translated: CASSLALAGDYNEQFF.

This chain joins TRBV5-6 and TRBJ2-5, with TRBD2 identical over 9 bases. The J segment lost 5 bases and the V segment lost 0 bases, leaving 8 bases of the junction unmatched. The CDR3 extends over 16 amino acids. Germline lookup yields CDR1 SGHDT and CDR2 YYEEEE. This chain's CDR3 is CASSLGIAGVGETQYF. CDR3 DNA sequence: TGTGCCAGCAGCTTGGGGATAGCGGGAGTCGGGGAGACCCAGTACTTC.

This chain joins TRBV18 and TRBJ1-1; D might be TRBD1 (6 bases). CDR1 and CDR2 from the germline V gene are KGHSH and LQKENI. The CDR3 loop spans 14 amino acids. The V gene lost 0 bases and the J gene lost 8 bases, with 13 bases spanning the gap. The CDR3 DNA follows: TGTGCCAGCTCACCACCTGGGGGCCCCCCGGAAGCTTTCTTT. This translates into CASSPPGGPPEAFF.

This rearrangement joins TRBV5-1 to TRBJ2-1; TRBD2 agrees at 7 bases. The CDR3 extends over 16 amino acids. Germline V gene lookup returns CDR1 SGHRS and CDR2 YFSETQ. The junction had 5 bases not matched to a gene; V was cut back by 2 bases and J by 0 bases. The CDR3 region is CASSLMGGSSYNEQFF. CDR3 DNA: TGCGCCAGCAGCTTAATGGGGGGGAGCTCCTACAATGAGCAGTTCTTC.

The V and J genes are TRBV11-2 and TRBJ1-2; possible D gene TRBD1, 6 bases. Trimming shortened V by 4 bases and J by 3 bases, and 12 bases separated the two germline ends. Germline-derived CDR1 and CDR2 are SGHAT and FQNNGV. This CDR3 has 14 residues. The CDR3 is CASSSQGTYYGYTF. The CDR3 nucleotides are TGTGCCAGCAGCTCCCAAGGGACATACTATGGCTACACCTTC.

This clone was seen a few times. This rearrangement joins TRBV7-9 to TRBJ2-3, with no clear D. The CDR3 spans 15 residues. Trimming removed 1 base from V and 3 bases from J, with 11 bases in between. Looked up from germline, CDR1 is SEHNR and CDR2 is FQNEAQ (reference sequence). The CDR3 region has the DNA TGTGCCAGCAGCTTAGGTCCTAGTGTGACAGATACGCAGTATTTT. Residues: CASSLGPSVTDTQYF.

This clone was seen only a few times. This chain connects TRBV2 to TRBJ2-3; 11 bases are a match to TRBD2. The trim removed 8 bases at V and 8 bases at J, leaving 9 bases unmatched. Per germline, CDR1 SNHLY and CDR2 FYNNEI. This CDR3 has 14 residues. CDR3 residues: CASSSGRPGGTQYF. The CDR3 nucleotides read TGTGCCAGCTCTAGCGGGAGGCCGGGGGGTACGCAGTATTTT. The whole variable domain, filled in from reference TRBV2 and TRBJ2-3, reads EPEVTQTPSHQVTQMGQEVILRCVPISNHLYFYWYRQILGQKVEFLVSFYNNEISEKSEIFDDQFSVERPDGSNFTLKIRSTKLEDSAMYFCASSSGRPGGTQYFGPGTRLTVL.

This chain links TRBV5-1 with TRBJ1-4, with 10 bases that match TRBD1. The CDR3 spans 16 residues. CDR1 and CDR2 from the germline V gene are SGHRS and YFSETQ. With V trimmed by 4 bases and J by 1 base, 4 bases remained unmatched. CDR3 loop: CASSTGQGVTNEKLFF. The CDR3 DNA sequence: TGCGCCAGCAGCACCGGACAGGGGGTAACTAATGAAAAACTGTTTTTT. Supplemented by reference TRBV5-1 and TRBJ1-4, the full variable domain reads KAGVTQTPRYLIKTRGQQVTLSCSPISGHRSVSWYQQTPGQGLQFLFEYFSETQRNKGNFPGRFSGRQFSNSRSEMNVSTLELGDSALYLCASSTGQGVTNEKLFFGSGTQLSVL.

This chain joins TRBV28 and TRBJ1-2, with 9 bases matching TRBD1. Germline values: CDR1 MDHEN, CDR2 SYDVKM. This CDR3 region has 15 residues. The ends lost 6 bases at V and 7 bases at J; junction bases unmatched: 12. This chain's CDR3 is CASSPSGTGFGGYTF. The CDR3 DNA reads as TGTGCCAGCAGCCCTTCCGGGACAGGGTTTGGTGGCTACACCTTC.

The CDR3 is CASSSSTSGGTDTQYF. In nucleotides, the CDR3 is TGTGCCAGCAGTTCGTCGACTAGCGGGGGCACAGATACGCAGTATTTT. This rearrangement joins TRBV6-6 to TRBJ2-3; 11 nucleotides align to TRBD2. This CDR3 spans 16 amino acids. Trimming took 4 bases from V and 1 from J; bases not matched to a gene: 4. Germline V CDR1 and CDR2: MNHNY, SVGAGI (reference sequence).

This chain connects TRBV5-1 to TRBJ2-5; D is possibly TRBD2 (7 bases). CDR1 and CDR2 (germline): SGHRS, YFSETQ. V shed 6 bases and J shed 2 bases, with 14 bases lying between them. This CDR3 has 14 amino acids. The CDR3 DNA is TGCGCCAGCACCGTACAGGGAGGGCAAGAGACCCAGTACTTC. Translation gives CASTVQGGQETQYF.

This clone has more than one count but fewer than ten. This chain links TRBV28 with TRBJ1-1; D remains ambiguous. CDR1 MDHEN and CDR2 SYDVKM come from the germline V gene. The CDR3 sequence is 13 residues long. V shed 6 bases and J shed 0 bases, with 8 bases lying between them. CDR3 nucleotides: TGTGCCAGCAGACAGACCATGAACACTGAAGCTTTCTTT. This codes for CASRQTMNTEAFF. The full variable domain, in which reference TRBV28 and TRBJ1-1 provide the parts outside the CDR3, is DVKVTQSSRYLVKRTGEKVFLECVQDMDHENMFWYRQDPGLGLRLIYFSYDVKMKEKGDIPEGYSVSREKKERFSLILESASTNQTSMYLCASRQTMNTEAFFGQGTRLTVV.

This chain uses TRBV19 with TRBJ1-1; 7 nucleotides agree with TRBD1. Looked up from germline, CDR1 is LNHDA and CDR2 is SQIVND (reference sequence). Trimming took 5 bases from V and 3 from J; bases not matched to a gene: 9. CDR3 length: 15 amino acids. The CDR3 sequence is CASSALDRADTEAFF. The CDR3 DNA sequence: TGTGCCAGTAGTGCCCTCGACAGGGCGGACACTGAAGCTTTCTTT.

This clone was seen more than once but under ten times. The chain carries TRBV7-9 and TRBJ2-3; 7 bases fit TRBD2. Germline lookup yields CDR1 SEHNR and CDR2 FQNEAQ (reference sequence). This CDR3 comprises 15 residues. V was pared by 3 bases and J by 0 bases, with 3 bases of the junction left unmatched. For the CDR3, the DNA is TGTGCCAGCAGCTTTAATAGCGGGAGCACAGATACGCAGTATTTT. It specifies CASSFNSGSTDTQYF.

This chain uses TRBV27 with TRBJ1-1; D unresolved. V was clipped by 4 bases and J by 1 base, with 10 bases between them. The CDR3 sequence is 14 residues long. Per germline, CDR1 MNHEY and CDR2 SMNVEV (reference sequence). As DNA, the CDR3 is TGTGCCAGCAGTTATAAGCCCGGGAACACTGAAGCTTTCTTT. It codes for CASSYKPGNTEAFF.

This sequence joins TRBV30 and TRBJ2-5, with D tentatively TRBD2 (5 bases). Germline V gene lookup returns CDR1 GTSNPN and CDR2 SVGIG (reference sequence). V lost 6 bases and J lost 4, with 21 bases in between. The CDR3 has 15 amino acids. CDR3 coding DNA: TGTGCCTGTATACAATCGCCTAGCCCCGCAGAGACCCAGTACTTC. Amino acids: CACIQSPSPAETQYF.